What follows is one TCR beta chain and its context. Its specificity is unknown. V was shortened by 2 bases and J by 7 bases, with 9 bases between the two germline ends. CDR3 length equals 12 residues. In germline, CDR1 is MDHEN, CDR2 SYDVKM. Method: immunoSEQ multiplex PCR; TCRdb's copy keeps in-frame clones and lacks some. The top ten hold 2.6% of the sample, which has approximately 160,000 clones, roughly 87% seen once. This specimen comes from a study of T cell responses to AZD1222 COVID-19 vaccine. At the level of the study: Pooling was applied to second doses at about 4 or about 12 weeks.

Study-wide results and limits: Donors skewed white British and female; clonal diversity was possibly underestimated. Baseline testing showed seropositivity in only a handful of AZD1222 recipients. Unmutated variant regions reportedly attract nearly half of all spike-specific TCRs.

The chain links TRBV28 to TRBJ2-7; D gene ambiguous. This TCR derives from an adult in good health. The material sequenced was peripheral blood, taken on day 0 of AZD1222 vaccination. DNA of the CDR3: TGTGCCAGCAGTTTAAGGTTGAGAGAGCAGTACTTC. This translates into CASSLRLREQYF.